The 2 T cell receptor beta chains in this list originate from one sample, sequenced in a study of control samples from healthy donors and cancer patients. TCRdb's copy holds only in-frame clones and misses some; the assay was immunoSEQ multiplex PCR. The sample includes more than 30,000 clones, roughly 94% seen only once; the top ten take roughly 6.7%. Sequenced sample: blood. All receptors derive from a man in his sixties in good health.

V is TRBV7-2 and J is TRBJ2-3, with D perhaps matching TRBD1 (6 bases). From germline, CDR1 is SGHTA and CDR2 FQGNSA. The V and J ends lost 5 bases and 5 bases respectively, with 8 bases between them. The CDR3 is 12 amino acids. CDR3 in DNA: TGTGCCAGCAGCACGACAGGAGATACGCAGTATTTT. Protein: CASSTTGDTQYF. The variable domain in full, completed from reference TRBV7-2 and TRBJ2-3, reads GAGVSQSPSNKVTEKGKDVELRCDPISGHTALYWYRQSLGQGLEFLIYFQGNSAPDKSGLPSDRFSAERTGGSVSTLTIQRTQQEDSAVYLCASSTTGDTQYFGPGTRLTVL.

Written as DNA, the CDR3 is TGTGCCAGCAGTTTAATGGTGACAGGTTTGAATCAGCCCCAGCATTTT. It specifies CASSLMVTGLNQPQHF. The rearrangement links TRBV28 to TRBJ1-5; TRBD1 is a possible D gene (6 bases). This CDR3 has 16 amino acids. Germline V gene sequence: CDR1 MDHEN, CDR2 SYDVKM. The V and J ends lost 2 bases and 4 bases respectively, with 15 bases between them.